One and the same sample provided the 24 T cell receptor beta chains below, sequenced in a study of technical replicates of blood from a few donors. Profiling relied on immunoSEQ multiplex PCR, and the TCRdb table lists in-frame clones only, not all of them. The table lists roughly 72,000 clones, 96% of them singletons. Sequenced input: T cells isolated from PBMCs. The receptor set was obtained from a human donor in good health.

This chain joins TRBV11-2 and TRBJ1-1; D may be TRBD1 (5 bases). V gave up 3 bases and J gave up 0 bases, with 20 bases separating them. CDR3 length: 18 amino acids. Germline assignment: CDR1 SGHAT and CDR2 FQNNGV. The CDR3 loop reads CASSFIETARPLNTEAFF. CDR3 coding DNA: TGTGCCAGCAGCTTCATAGAGACAGCCCGACCTTTGAACACTGAAGCTTTCTTT.

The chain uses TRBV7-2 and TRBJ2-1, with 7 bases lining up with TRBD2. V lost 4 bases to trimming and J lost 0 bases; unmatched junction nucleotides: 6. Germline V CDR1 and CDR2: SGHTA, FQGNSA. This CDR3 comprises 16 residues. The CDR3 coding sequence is TGTGCCAGCAGCTCCCCTGGCGGGAGCTCCTACAATGAGCAGTTCTTC. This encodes CASSSPGGSSYNEQFF.

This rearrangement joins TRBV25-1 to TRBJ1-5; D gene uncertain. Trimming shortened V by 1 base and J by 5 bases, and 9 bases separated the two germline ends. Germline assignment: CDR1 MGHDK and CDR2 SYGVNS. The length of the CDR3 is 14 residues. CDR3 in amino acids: CASSESEFHQPQHF. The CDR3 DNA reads TGTGCCAGCAGTGAATCAGAATTCCATCAGCCCCAGCATTTT.

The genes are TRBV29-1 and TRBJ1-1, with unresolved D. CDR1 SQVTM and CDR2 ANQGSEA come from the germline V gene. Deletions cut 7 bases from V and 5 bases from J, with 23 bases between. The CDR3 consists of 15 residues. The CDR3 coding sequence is TGCAGCGCTCGCACCACCTCGAGAGGTGGGACTGAAGCTTTCTTT. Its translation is CSARTTSRGGTEAFF.

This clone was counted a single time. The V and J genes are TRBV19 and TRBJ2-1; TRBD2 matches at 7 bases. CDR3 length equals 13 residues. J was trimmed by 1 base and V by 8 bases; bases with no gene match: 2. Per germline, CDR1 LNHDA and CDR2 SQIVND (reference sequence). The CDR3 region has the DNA TGTGCCAGTGGGGACTATTCCTACAATGAGCAGTTCTTC. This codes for CASGDYSYNEQFF.

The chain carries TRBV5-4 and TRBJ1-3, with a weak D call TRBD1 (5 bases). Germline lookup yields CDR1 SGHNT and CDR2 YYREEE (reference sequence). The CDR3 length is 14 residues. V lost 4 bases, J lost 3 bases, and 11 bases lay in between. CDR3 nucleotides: TGTGCCAGCAGCGTCCAGGGTGGTGGAAACACCATATATTTT. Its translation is CASSVQGGGNTIYF.

The CDR3 is CASNSGNKQSNEQYF. DNA for the CDR3: TGTGCCAGCAATTCGGGAAACAAACAATCAAACGAGCAGTACTTC. The chain couples TRBV6-6 to TRBJ2-7, with D maybe TRBD2 (5 bases). Germline CDR1 MNHNY, CDR2 SVGAGI (reference sequence). The CDR3 spans 15 residues. V lost 7 bases, J lost 5 bases, and 21 bases lay in between.

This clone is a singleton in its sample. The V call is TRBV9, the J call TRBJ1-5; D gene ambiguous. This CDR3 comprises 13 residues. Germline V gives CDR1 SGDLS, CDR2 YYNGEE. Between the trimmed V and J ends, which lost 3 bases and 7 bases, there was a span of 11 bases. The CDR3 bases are TGTGCCAGCAGCGACGCAACGGGGCAGCCCCAGCATTTT. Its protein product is CASSDATGQPQHF.

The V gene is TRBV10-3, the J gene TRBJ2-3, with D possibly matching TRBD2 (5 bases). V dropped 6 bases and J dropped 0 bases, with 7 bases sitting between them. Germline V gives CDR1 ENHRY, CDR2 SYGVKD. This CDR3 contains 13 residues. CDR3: CAIRERSTDTQYF. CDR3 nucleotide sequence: TGTGCCATCAGGGAGCGGAGCACAGATACGCAGTATTTT.

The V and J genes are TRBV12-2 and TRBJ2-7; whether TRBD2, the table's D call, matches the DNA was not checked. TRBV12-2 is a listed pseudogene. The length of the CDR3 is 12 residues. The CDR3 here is CASLKRGDEQYF. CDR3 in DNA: TGTGCAAGTCTTAAGCGGGGGGACGAGCAGTACTTC.

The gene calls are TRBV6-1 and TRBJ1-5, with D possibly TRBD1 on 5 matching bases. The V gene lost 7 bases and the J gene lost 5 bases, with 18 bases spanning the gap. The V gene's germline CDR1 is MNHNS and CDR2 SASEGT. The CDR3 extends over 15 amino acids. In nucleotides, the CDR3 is TGTGCCAGCATGTCCGTCACAGGTTGGGATCAGCCCCAGCATTTT. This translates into CASMSVTGWDQPQHF.

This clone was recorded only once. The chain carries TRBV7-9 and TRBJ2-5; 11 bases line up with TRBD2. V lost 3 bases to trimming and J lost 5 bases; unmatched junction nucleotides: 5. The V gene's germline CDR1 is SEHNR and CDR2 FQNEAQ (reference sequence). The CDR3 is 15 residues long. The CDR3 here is CASSFTSGSRETQYF. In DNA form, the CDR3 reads TGTGCCAGCAGCTTTACTAGCGGGAGTAGGGAGACCCAGTACTTC. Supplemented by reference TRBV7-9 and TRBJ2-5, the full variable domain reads DTGVSQNPRHKITKRGQNVTFRCDPISEHNRLYWYRQTLGQGPEFLTYFQNEAQLEKSRLLSDRFSAERPKGSFSTLEIQRTEQGDSAMYLCASSFTSGSRETQYFGPGTRLLVL.

CDR3 residues: CASSARDIYYEQYF. The CDR3 bases are TGTGCCAGCAGTGCCCGGGACATCTACTACGAGCAGTACTTC. The chain employs TRBV28 and TRBJ2-7; perhaps TRBD1 as D (6 bases). In germline, CDR1 is MDHEN, CDR2 SYDVKM. Trimming cost V 5 bases and J 3 bases, with 14 bases left between them. The CDR3 sequence is 14 residues long.

Written as DNA, the CDR3 is TGTGCCAGCAAGAGGTCTAACAGGGAGGCTTTCTTT. Translating gives CASKRSNREAFF. The gene calls are TRBV6-1 and TRBJ1-1, with D possibly TRBD1 on 6 matching bases. There are 12 residues in the CDR3. CDR1 MNHNS and CDR2 SASEGT come from the germline V gene. V lost 7 bases and J 11 bases, leaving 17 bases between the germline ends.

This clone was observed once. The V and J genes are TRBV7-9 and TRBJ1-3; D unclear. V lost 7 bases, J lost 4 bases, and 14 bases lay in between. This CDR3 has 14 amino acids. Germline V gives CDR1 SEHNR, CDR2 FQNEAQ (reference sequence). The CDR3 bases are TGTGCCAGCACCCCTTCGGTTATCGGAAACACCATATATTTT. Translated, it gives CASTPSVIGNTIYF.

The CDR3 nucleotides read TGTGCCAGCAGTACCATCCGGGACTCGATCTCCTACAATGAGCAGTTCTTC. Translation gives CASSTIRDSISYNEQFF. The chain carries TRBV25-1 and TRBJ2-1; D is perhaps TRBD2 (6 bases). Looked up from germline, CDR1 is MGHDK and CDR2 is SYGVNS. V was shortened by 5 bases and J by 0 bases, with 17 bases between the two germline ends. The CDR3 loop spans 17 amino acids.

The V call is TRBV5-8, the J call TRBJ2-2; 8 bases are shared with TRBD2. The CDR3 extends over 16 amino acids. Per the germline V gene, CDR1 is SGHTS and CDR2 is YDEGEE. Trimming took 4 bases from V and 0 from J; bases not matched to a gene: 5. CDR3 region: CASSLSGTPNTGELFF. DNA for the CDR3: TGTGCCAGCAGCCTTAGCGGGACACCGAACACCGGGGAGCTGTTTTTT.

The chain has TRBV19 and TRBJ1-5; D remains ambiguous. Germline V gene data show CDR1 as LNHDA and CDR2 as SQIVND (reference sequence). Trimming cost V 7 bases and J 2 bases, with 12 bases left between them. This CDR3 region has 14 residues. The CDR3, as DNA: TGTGCCAGTATGGGGAGTTGGGGCAATCAGCCCCAGCATTTT. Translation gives CASMGSWGNQPQHF. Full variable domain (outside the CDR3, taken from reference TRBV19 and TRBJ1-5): DGGITQSPKYLFRKEGQNVTLSCEQNLNHDAMYWYRQDPGQGLRLIYYSQIVNDFQKGDIAEGYSVSREKKESFPLTVTSAQKNPTAFYLCASMGSWGNQPQHFGDGTRLSIL.

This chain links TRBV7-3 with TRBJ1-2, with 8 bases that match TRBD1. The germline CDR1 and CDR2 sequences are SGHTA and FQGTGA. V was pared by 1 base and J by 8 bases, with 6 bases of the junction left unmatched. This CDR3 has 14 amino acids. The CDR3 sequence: CASSLSPGGEGYTF. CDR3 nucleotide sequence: TGTGCCAGCAGCTTAAGTCCAGGGGGCGAAGGCTACACCTTC.

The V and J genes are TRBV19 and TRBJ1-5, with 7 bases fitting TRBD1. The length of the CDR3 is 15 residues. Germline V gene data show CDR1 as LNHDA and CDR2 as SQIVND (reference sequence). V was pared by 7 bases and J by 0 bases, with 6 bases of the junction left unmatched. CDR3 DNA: TGTGCCAGTACCCGGGACAGATATAGCAATCAGCCCCAGCATTTT. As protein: CASTRDRYSNQPQHF.

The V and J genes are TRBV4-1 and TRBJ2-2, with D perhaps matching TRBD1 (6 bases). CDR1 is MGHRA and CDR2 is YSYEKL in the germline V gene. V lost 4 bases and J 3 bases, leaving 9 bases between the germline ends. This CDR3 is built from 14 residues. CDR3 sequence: CASSLRQDTGELFF. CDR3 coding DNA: TGCGCCAGCAGCCTCAGACAGGACACCGGGGAGCTGTTTTTT.

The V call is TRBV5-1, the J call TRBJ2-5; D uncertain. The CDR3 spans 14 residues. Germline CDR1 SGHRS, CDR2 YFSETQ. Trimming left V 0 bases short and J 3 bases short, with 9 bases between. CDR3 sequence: CASSLAFTEETQYF. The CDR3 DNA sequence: TGCGCCAGCAGCTTGGCCTTCACGGAAGAGACCCAGTACTTC.

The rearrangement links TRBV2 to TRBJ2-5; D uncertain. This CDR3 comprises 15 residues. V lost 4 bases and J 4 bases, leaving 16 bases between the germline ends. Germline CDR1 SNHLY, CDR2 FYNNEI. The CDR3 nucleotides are TGTGCCAGCAGTGCCCCAGAGAAAAGAGGAGAGACCCAGTACTTC. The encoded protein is CASSAPEKRGETQYF.

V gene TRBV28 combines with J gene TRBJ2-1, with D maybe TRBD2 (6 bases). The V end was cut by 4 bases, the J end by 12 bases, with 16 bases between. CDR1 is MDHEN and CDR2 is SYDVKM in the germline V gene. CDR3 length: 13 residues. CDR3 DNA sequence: TGTGCCAGCAGTTCCCCGTCGGGGGTCGGGCAGTTCTTC. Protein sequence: CASSSPSGVGQFF.